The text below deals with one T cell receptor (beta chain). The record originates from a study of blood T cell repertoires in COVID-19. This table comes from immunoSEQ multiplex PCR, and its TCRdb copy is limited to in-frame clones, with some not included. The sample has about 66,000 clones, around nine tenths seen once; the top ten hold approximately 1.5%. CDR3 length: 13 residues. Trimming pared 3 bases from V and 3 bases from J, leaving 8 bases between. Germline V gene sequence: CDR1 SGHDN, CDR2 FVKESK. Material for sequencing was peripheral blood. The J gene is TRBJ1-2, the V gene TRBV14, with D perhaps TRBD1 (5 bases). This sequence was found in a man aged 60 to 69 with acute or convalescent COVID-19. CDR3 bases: TGTGCCAGCAGCCATGACAGTTACTATGGCTACACCTTC. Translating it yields CASSHDSYYGYTF.